This entry lists 18 T cell receptor beta chains sequenced from one sample in a study of T cells in Graves' hyperthyroidism and ophthalmopathy. What was amplified from RNA transcripts were TCR beta CDR3 regions. HTBI primers were employed in a first-round RT-PCR of the TCR CDR3. MiXCR was run by TCRdb on the multiplex PCR reads, yielding one entry per CDR3 protein. The sample carries roughly 380,000 distinct CDR3 sequences, roughly 15% recorded once. The sequencing sample was made of blood. The receptors here all came from a woman aged 18-30 years with Graves' hyperthyroidism.

This clonotype was detected a few times. The gene calls are TRBV6-1 and TRBJ1-6, with 7 bases that match TRBD1. The ends lost 5 bases at V and 5 bases at J; junction bases unmatched: 9. This CDR3 has 16 amino acids. The germline gives CDR1 MNHNS, CDR2 SASEGT. As DNA, the CDR3 is TGTGCCAGCAGTAATCGACAGGGTGTAAATAATTCACCCCTCCACTTT. Translating gives CASSNRQGVNNSPLHF.

In its sample, this clonotype was seen many times. The chain uses TRBV5-1 and TRBJ1-1; no clear D. The germline gives CDR1 SGHRS, CDR2 YFSETQ. CDR3 length: 13 amino acids. Trimming cost V 3 bases and J 1 base, with 7 bases left between them. CDR3 sequence reads: CASSSSGNTEAFF. CDR3 coding DNA: TGCGCCAGCAGCTCTTCAGGGAACACTGAAGCTTTCTTT.

This clonotype has just a few counts. The chain employs TRBV20-1 and TRBJ2-2; a possible D gene is TRBD2 (8 bases). V was cut by 6 bases and J by 1 base, with 27 bases left in between. Per germline, CDR1 DFQATT and CDR2 SNEGSKA (reference sequence). The CDR3 sequence is 19 residues long. In nucleotides, the CDR3 is TGCAGTGCCCCCGCAGTGCCCGGGGGGGGACAGAAGAACACCGGGGAGCTGTTTTTT. It translates to CSAPAVPGGGQKNTGELFF.

In this sample, this clonotype turned up a few times. This chain links TRBV4-1 with TRBJ1-2; D not resolved. From germline, CDR1 is MGHRA and CDR2 YSYEKL. The germline V and J ends were trimmed by 0 bases and 10 bases, with 12 bases remaining between them. The CDR3 spans 13 residues. The CDR3 region has the DNA TGCGCCAGCAGCCAAGAACCGGGAGTAGACTACACCTTC. Encoded protein: CASSQEPGVDYTF.

V usage is TRBV10-3 and J usage is TRBJ1-5; 7 bases are shared with TRBD1. Trimming at V came to 0 bases and at J to 7 bases, leaving 6 bases not matched to a gene. Per germline, CDR1 ENHRY and CDR2 SYGVKD. This CDR3 comprises 15 residues. The CDR3 DNA reads TGTGCCATCAGTGAGTCGCGGACAGGCGGCCAGCCCCAGCATTTT. The encoded protein is CAISESRTGGQPQHF.

The V call is TRBV27, the J call TRBJ1-4, with a tentative D call TRBD1 (6 bases). The CDR3 loop spans 15 amino acids. Trimming shortened V by 6 bases and J by 3 bases, and 14 bases separated the two germline ends. The germline CDR1 and CDR2 sequences are MNHEY and SMNVEV (reference sequence). Here the CDR3 DNA reads TGTGCCAGCAGAGGCTGGACAGCCTCTAATGAAAAACTGTTTTTT. Encoded protein: CASRGWTASNEKLFF. Filled out from reference TRBV27 and TRBJ1-4, the complete variable domain reads EAQVTQNPRYLITVTGKKLTVTCSQNMNHEYMSWYRQDPGLGLRQIYYSMNVEVTDKGDVPEGYKVSRKEKRNFPLILESPSPNQTSLYFCASRGWTASNEKLFFGSGTQLSVL.

This clonotype was seen at least ten times. The chain is built from TRBV5-1 and TRBJ2-7; TRBD1 matches at 8 bases. This CDR3 has 15 residues. Germline assignment: CDR1 SGHRS and CDR2 YFSETQ. J lost 6 bases, V lost 0 bases, and 8 bases had no gene match. The CDR3 region has the DNA TGCGCCAGCAGCTTGGGCGAGATCGGACAGGGCGAGCAGTACTTC. Translated, it gives CASSLGEIGQGEQYF.

This clonotype was recorded at least ten times. This chain uses TRBV12-3 or TRBV12-4 with TRBJ2-1; TRBD2 matches at 8 bases. After removal of 5 bases from V and 12 bases from J, the junction contained 3 bases not matched to a gene. The CDR3 totals 11 residues. The CDR3 loop reads CASSPGGGQFF. The CDR3 DNA sequence: TGTGCCAGCAGTCCCGGGGGGGGGCAGTTCTTC.

In this sample, this clonotype turned up many times. The chain couples TRBV5-1 to TRBJ1-5, with D perhaps TRBD1 (5 bases). Germline loops: CDR1 SGHRS, CDR2 YFSETQ. The CDR3 covers 15 residues. The germline V and J ends were trimmed by 0 bases and 2 bases, with 9 bases remaining between them. The CDR3 loop reads CASSLEGRGNQPQHF. Here the CDR3 DNA reads TGCGCCAGCAGCTTGGAAGGCAGGGGCAATCAGCCCCAGCATTTT.

This clonotype was detected a few times. CDR3 loop: CASSTTVLRTGELFF. DNA of the CDR3: TGTGCCAGCAGCACGACAGTTTTGCGGACCGGGGAGCTGTTTTTT. This chain uses TRBV7-3 with TRBJ2-2; TRBD1 might be the D (5 bases). Germline values: CDR1 SGHTA, CDR2 FQGTGA. The length of the CDR3 is 15 residues. V was cut by 5 bases and J by 5 bases, with 15 bases left in between.

This chain uses TRBV29-1 with TRBJ2-2; D is undetermined. Trimming removed 8 bases from V and 5 bases from J, with 12 bases in between. Germline loops: CDR1 SQVTM, CDR2 ANQGSEA. The length of the CDR3 is 12 residues. The CDR3 here is CSMSPGTGELFF. The CDR3 region has the DNA TGCAGCATGTCCCCCGGGACCGGGGAGCTGTTTTTT.

This clonotype was observed at least ten times. The chain employs TRBV27 and TRBJ2-1; TRBD2 might be the D (6 bases). Germline assignment: CDR1 MNHEY and CDR2 SMNVEV (reference sequence). This CDR3 has 17 residues. The V end was cut by 5 bases, the J end by 5 bases, with 22 bases between. CDR3 region: CASSPHSGQPSHNEQFF. CDR3 bases: TGTGCCAGCAGTCCCCATAGCGGTCAACCTTCTCACAATGAGCAGTTCTTC.

This clonotype was counted only a few times. This chain connects TRBV19 to TRBJ1-5, with D perhaps TRBD1 (5 bases). Trimming stripped 1 base from V and 3 bases from J, with 10 bases between. CDR1 is LNHDA and CDR2 is SQIVND in the germline V gene (reference sequence). The CDR3 runs 15 residues. The DNA for the CDR3 is TGTGCCAGTAGTATAGCCGACAGTCACAATCAGCCCCAGCATTTT. This sequence encodes CASSIADSHNQPQHF.

This clonotype was counted ten times or more. The chain is built from TRBV28 and TRBJ2-7; unclear D gene. The CDR3 runs 13 residues. Trimming cost V 5 bases and J 2 bases, with 10 bases left between them. The germline CDR1 and CDR2 sequences are MDHEN and SYDVKM. The CDR3 sequence is CASSATPAYEQYF. CDR3 nucleotides: TGTGCCAGCAGTGCTACGCCAGCCTACGAGCAGTACTTC.

This clonotype was recorded at least ten times. The chain recombines TRBV20-1 with TRBJ2-1; 11 positions agree with TRBD2. Looked up from germline, CDR1 is DFQATT and CDR2 is SNEGSKA (reference sequence). J lost 2 bases, V lost 6 bases, and 9 bases had no gene match. This CDR3 region has 16 residues. This chain's CDR3 is CSAAHLAGGPYNEQFF. The DNA for the CDR3 is TGCAGTGCCGCCCACCTAGCGGGAGGACCCTACAATGAGCAGTTCTTC.

This clonotype was seen at least ten times. The chain couples TRBV28 to TRBJ2-2, with no clear D. V lost 6 bases and J lost 6, with 11 bases in between. The CDR3 is made up of 13 amino acids. Germline V gives CDR1 MDHEN, CDR2 SYDVKM. CDR3 coding DNA: TGTGCCAGCAGGGACCTTGAGGCCGGGGAGCTGTTTTTT. This translates into CASRDLEAGELFF. The variable domain in full, with the rest retrieved from reference TRBV28 and TRBJ2-2, is DVKVTQSSRYLVKRTGEKVFLECVQDMDHENMFWYRQDPGLGLRLIYFSYDVKMKEKGDIPEGYSVSREKKERFSLILESASTNQTSMYLCASRDLEAGELFFGEGSRLTVL.

The rearrangement links TRBV20-1 to TRBJ2-5; D might be TRBD1 (6 bases). V was clipped by 4 bases and J by 2 bases, with 11 bases between them. CDR1 DFQATT and CDR2 SNEGSKA come from the germline V gene (reference sequence). This CDR3 has 13 residues. The chain's CDR3 is CSANRQAQETQYF. CDR3 bases: TGCAGTGCTAACAGACAGGCTCAAGAGACCCAGTACTTC.

In this sample, this clonotype turned up many times. The chain carries TRBV10-3 and TRBJ1-1; D is unresolved. The V gene lost 2 bases and the J gene lost 5 bases, with 18 bases spanning the gap. This CDR3 region has 16 residues. In germline, CDR1 is ENHRY, CDR2 SYGVKD. CDR3: CAISEPAQSVRTEAFF. Written as DNA, the CDR3 is TGTGCCATCAGTGAGCCGGCACAGTCCGTGCGGACTGAAGCTTTCTTT.